Given below is one TCR beta chain in context. Its antigen is currently not known. No base quality information exists; no much larger clone differs at one position. RNA was extracted using the RNeasy kit, and roughly 0.5 to 1 ug of the RNA was reverse transcribed with random hexamers. TCR beta CDR3 regions were amplified with the immunoSEQ multiplex PCR assay covering 54 Vbeta and 13 Jbeta segments. PCR amplification bias was corrected by using a synthetic template baseline for primer optimization and computational correction. Turning to the authors' computational methods: Reads were assigned to V, D and J genes according to IMGT and analyzed in immunoSEQ Analyzer, with only productive sequences retained. Clonality was computed as one minus Shannon entropy normalized by log2 of the number of productive unique sequences. For each patient and control, public and private clones were evaluated among the 100 most prevalent clones. Clones were defined as Susac-specific when absent from the healthy and MS cohorts, from roughly 1,100 published viral clones and from other ImmuneACCESS disease sequences. TCRdb redid the processing of the public reads, applying fastp at Q25 and MiXCR, and retained in-frame beta chains. Identical CDR3 protein sequences are pooled into one entry, listed with their most common genes and DNA. The V and J calls and clone size are TCRdb's, not the authors'. This sample gives hundreds of thousands of distinct CDR3 sequences in total; around 83% of them show up just once. In total, the top ten clones hold approximately 0.12% of the sample.

These data come from a study of CD8 T cells in Susac syndrome (dated by TCRdb to about 2019). Describing the broader study: The study used repertoire sequencing to test whether antigen drove CD8+ T cell activation and differentiation in Susac syndrome. The study compared CD8+ T cell repertoire clonality among 12 healthy donors, 14 Susac syndrome patients and about 16 multiple sclerosis patients. The paper as a whole reports these results and caveats: The number of individuals in the TCR sequencing and HLA analysis was acknowledged as relatively small.

Unmatched junction bases come to 10, with V trimmed by 6 bases and J by 2 bases. The germline V gene (reference sequence) yields MNHEY for CDR1 and SMNVEV for CDR2. The CDR3 goes from the cysteine to the phenylalanine over 16 residues. The entry retains the CDR3 DNA only, 48 bases that are in frame from base 1. Peripheral blood CD8+ and CD4+ T cells from healthy donors, Susac syndrome patients and multiple sclerosis patients were profiled by high-throughput TCR beta sequencing. Treatment-naive patients with stable or active relapsing-remitting disease fulfilling revised McDonald criteria were used as multiple sclerosis controls. CD8+ TEMRA cells were enriched by FACS, while bulk CD8+ and CD4+ T cells were purified by magnetic negative isolation. Blood was collected in EDTA tubes and processed within 24 hours, with PBMCs isolated through density gradient centrifugation. PBMCs destined for TCR sequencing were cryopreserved in liquid nitrogen and later thawed in a 37 °C water bath. Purity of sorted or isolated CD4+, CD8+ and CD8+ TEMRA cells was at least 90%.

Sequences were obtained from CD8+ T cells from PBMCs. The sequence joins TRBV27 to TRBJ2-7; 10 junctional bases match TRBD2. The sequence derives from a human donor with multiple sclerosis. The CDR3 amino acid sequence is: CASSLYLAGVPYEQYF. The bases read TGTGCCAGCAGCCTCTATCTAGCGGGAGTCCCCTACGAGCAGTACTTC.